These T cell receptor beta chains were read from a single sample in a study of cytomegalovirus exposure and HLA in healthy donors. Assay used: immunoSEQ multiplex PCR; TCRdb lists only in-frame clones, some missing. The table includes about 93,000 clones, about four fifths detected once. The sequenced sample was PBMCs. The receptor set was obtained from a man in his thirties or forties in good health and CMV-seronegative. Each CDR3 is given with its conserved first and last residue.

J gene | V gene | CDR3 protein
TRBJ1-1 | TRBV7-9 | CASSITGNTEAFF
TRBJ2-7 | TRBV23-1 | CASTSKGTLNYEQYF
TRBJ1-1 | TRBV27 | CASSLQLNTEAFF
TRBJ1-3 | TRBV27 | CASGHPRGARNTIYF
TRBJ2-2 | TRBV21-1 | CASSARIGRARGTLSYTGELFF
TRBJ2-5 | TRBV27 | CASSRRDNRETQYF
TRBJ1-2 | TRBV11-2 | CASSPRGRAGDGYTF
TRBJ1-5 | TRBV28 | CASRNGGSNQPQHF
TRBJ2-3 | TRBV18 | CASSREGVGTDTQYF
TRBJ1-1 | TRBV11-2 | CASSARQGVNTEAFF
TRBJ2-5 | TRBV9 | CASSFRGQETQYF
TRBJ2-7 | TRBV27 | CASSKNFPHEQYF
TRBJ1-1 | TRBV7-9 | CASSPKGPGSGTEAFF
TRBJ1-4 | TRBV7-9 | CASSADRLNEKLFF
TRBJ2-6 | TRBV19 | CASSAGQGVSGANVLTF
TRBJ2-3 | TRBV5-4 | CASSLSTDTQYF
TRBJ2-1 | TRBV6-6 | CAAGTSVYNEQFF
TRBJ1-5 | TRBV5-6 | CASSLALTGGEQPQHF
TRBJ2-5 | TRBV7-6 | CASSLGAGTPQETQYF
TRBJ2-7 | TRBV5-1 | CASSLGVAYEQYF
TRBJ2-7 | TRBV5-1 | CASSPITDSYEQYF
TRBJ1-1 | TRBV5-1 | CASSLTQGMNTEAFF
TRBJ2-7 | TRBV7-9 | CASSQSGTGDSYEQYF
TRBJ1-6 | TRBV5-6 | CASSWTGDNSPLHF
TRBJ1-2 | TRBV20-1 | CSTTTGRGYTF
TRBJ2-1 | TRBV2 | CASSEGSRLDEQFF
TRBJ2-2 | TRBV10-3 | CAISEAWDRLTGELFF
TRBJ1-6 | TRBV19 | CASRRQVHSPLHF
TRBJ1-1 | TRBV9 | CASSVGGITEAFF
TRBJ2-7 | TRBV19 | CASSIGGSGTYEQYF
TRBJ2-6 | TRBV7-2 | CASIPWGDRVTSGANVLTF
TRBJ1-2 | TRBV2 | CASRRTGQANYGYTF
TRBJ2-2 | TRBV25-1 | CASSLRDRGNGELFF
TRBJ2-3 | TRBV2 | CASGLAGITDTQYF
TRBJ1-6 | TRBV5-6 | CASSLGSGANSPPHF
TRBJ2-7 | TRBV6-6 | CASSYLAPSYEQYF
TRBJ1-1 | TRBV6-1 | CASRRETLPGAFF
TRBJ1-5 | TRBV19 | CASRYRGNNQPQHF
TRBJ2-3 | TRBV5-4 | CASSPGGLSGGGTDTQYF
TRBJ1-2 | TRBV6-6 | CASSALGSGYTF
TRBJ1-5 | TRBV27 | CASSPLGRIGNQPQHF
TRBJ2-2 | TRBV18 | CASSPIRDNGELFF
TRBJ2-2 | TRBV6-4 | CASSPGLASGELFF
TRBJ2-7 | TRBV6-5 | CASSRQGLYEQYF
TRBJ2-3 | TRBV5-1 | CASSPPSGTDTQYF
TRBJ1-1 | TRBV5-1 | CASSFPQNTEAFF
TRBJ1-1 | TRBV6-6 | CASRGQGLPEAFF
TRBJ2-7 | TRBV6-5 | CASGQGASYEQYF
TRBJ2-3 | TRBV6-5 | CASSFSGGSPDTQYF
TRBJ2-1 | TRBV7-2 | CASTTGTSNEQFF